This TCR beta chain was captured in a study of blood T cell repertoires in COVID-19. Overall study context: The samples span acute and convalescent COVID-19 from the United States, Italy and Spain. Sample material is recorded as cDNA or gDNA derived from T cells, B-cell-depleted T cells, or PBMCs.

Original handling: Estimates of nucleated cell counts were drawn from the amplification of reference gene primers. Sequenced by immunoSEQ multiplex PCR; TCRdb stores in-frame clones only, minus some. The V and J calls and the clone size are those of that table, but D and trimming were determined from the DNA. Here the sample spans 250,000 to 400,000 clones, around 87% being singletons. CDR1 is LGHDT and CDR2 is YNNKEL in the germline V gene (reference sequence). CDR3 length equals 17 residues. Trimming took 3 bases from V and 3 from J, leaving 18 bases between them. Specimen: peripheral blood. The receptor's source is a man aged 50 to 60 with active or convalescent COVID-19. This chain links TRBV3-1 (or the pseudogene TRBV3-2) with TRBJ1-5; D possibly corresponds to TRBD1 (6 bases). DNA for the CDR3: TGTGCCAGCAGCCAGTTCCCCCCGGGACAAGTCAATCAGCCCCAGCATTTT. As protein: CASSQFPPGQVNQPQHF.